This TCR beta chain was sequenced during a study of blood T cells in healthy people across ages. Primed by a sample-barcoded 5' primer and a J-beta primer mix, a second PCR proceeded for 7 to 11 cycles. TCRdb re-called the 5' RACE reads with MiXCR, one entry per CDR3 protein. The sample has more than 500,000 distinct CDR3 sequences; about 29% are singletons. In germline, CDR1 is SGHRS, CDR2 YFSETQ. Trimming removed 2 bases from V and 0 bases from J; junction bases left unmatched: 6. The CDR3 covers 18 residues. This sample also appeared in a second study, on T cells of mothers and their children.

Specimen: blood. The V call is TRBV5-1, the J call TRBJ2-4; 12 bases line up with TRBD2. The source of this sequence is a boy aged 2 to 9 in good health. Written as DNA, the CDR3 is TGCGCCAGCAGCTTTGATCTAGCGGGGGGGATAGCCAAAAACATTCAGTACTTC. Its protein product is CASSFDLAGGIAKNIQYF. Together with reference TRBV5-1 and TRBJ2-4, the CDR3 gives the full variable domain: KAGVTQTPRYLIKTRGQQVTLSCSPISGHRSVSWYQQTPGQGLQFLFEYFSETQRNKGNFPGRFSGRQFSNSRSEMNVSTLELGDSALYLCASSFDLAGGIAKNIQYFGAGTRLSVL.